Listed below are T cell receptor beta chains from one sample, sequenced in a study of shared clonotypes between healthy human individuals. Profiling relied on immunoSEQ multiplex PCR, and the TCRdb table lists in-frame clones only, not all of them. In the table there are around 2.1 million clones, 90% to 96% of which are singletons. Sequencing was carried out using naive CD4+ T cells sorted from blood. All receptors come from a man between 18 and 35 years old in good health. Each CDR3 is given with its conserved first and last residue. A D gene is named only where the DNA matches it firmly. A row's size may be missing; if present it is once, few, many or a size class.

TRBJ2-1 TRBV5-1 TRBD2 . TGCGCCAGCAGCCCACTAGCGGGAGGGTACAATGAGCAGTTCTTC CASSPLAGGYNEQFF
TRBJ1-3 TRBV28 . . TGTGCCAGCAGCCCCGGGGGGACCTCTGGAAACACCATATATTTT CASSPGGTSGNTIYF
TRBJ1-3 TRBV6-6 . few TGTGCCAGCAGTCCACCCTCGAGGGAGGGTAACACCATATATTTT CASSPPSREGNTIYF
TRBJ2-2 TRBV4-3 . once TGCGCCAGCAGCCCCAATGGGAACACCGGGGAGCTGTTTTTT CASSPNGNTGELFF
TRBJ2-7 TRBV28 . . TGTGCCAGCACCTCTCCCTCGGTGCAGTACTTC CASTSPSVQYF
TRBJ2-7 TRBV18 . . TGTGCCAGCTCACCAGCAAGCTCCTACGAGCAGTACTTC CASSPASSYEQYF
TRBJ2-1 TRBV5-6 . . TGTGCCAGCAGAGCTGGGGGTGAGCAGTTCTTC CASRAGGEQFF
TRBJ2-1 TRBV5-1 . . TGCGCCAGCAGCTTGGGTTTAGGGACCTACAATGAGCAGTTCTTC CASSLGLGTYNEQFF
TRBJ2-3 TRBV29-1 . . TGCAGCGTTGTAAGCACGGCAGATACGCAGTATTTT CSVVSTADTQYF
TRBJ2-5 TRBV5-1 . . TGCGCCAGCAGGCAATGGGGGCAAGAGACCCAGTACTTC CASRQWGQETQYF
TRBJ1-5 TRBV28 . . TGTGCCAGCAGGCTCGGGAGCAATCAGCCCCAGCATTTT CASRLGSNQPQHF
TRBJ2-5 TRBV6-6 . . TGTGCCAGCACAAAGACAGGTGTCCAGTACTTC CASTKTGVQYF
TRBJ1-1 TRBV5-1 TRBD1 . TGCGCCAGCAGCTGGAAGACAGGGGGTGATACTGAAGCTTTCTTT CASSWKTGGDTEAFF
TRBJ2-7 TRBV19 TRBD2 . TGTGCCAGTAGTATTACTAGCGGGAGTTCCTACGAGCAGTACTTC CASSITSGSSYEQYF